This T cell receptor beta chain comes out of a study of T-cell reconstitution after alpha-beta-depleted transplantation in children. Unique molecular identifiers featured in how the TCRbeta library was prepared. TCRdb reprocessed the PCR reads via MiXCR and lists one record per CDR3 protein. The data show fewer than 250,000 distinct CDR3 sequences, approximately 17% seen once. The CDR3 has 14 residues. As to this clonotype: The antigen remains unidentified.

Study results and caveats: Some patients' high day-60 TCRbeta diversity was attributed to recipient cells surviving conditioning. Newly produced T cells mostly provided counts and TCRbeta diversity after one year, as hyperexpanded clones declined. Several hundred expanded graft clones reportedly supplied alpha-beta T cells about two months after transplant.

This TCR derives from a male patient under 10 years old who had a stem cell transplant for acute lymphoblastic leukemia, so the T cells may come from the graft donor. The rearrangement joins TRBV21-1 to TRBJ1-4; the D call TRBD1 from the table was never checked on the DNA. TRBV21-1 is classified as a pseudogene. Specimen: PBMCs, mostly from graft donor cells, collected 360 days after TCRalphabeta/CD19-depleted stem cell transplant. The CDR3 sequence is CASSNPGEGEKLFF. The CDR3 coding sequence is TGTGCCAGCAGCAACCCGGGGGAAGGTGAAAAACTGTTTTTT.